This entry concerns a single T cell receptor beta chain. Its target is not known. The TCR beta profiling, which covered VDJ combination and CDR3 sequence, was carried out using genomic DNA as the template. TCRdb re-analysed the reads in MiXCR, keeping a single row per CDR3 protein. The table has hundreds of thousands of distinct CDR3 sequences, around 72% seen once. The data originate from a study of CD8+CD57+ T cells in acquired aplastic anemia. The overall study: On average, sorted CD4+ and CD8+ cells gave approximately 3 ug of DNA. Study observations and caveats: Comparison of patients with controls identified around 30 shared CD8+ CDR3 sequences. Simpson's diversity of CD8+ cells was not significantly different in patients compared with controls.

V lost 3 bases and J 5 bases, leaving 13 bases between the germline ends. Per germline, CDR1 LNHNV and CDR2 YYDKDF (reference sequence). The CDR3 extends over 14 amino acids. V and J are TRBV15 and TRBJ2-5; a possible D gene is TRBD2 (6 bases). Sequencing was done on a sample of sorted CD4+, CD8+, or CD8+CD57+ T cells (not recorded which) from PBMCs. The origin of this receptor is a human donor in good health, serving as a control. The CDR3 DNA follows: TGTGCCACCAGCAGGGGAGGAGTTGGGGAGACCCAGTACTTC. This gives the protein CATSRGGVGETQYF.